A single sample gave rise to the 20 T cell receptor beta chains below, sequenced in a study of shared clonotypes between healthy human individuals. Here immunoSEQ multiplex PCR was the method, and the copy in TCRdb shows in-frame clones only, minus some. The sample includes approximately 2.5 million clones, roughly 93% seen only once; the top ten take roughly 0.39%. What was sequenced was naive CD4+ T cells from PBMCs. Subset in this sample: CD45RA+ positively selected. The receptors here all came from a man between 18 and 29 years old in good health. Some clones in this sample may be carry-over from other donors' samples.

V usage is TRBV11-2 and J usage is TRBJ2-5, with a possible D match to TRBD1 (5 bases). This CDR3 is built from 13 residues. In germline, CDR1 is SGHAT, CDR2 FQNNGV. V was trimmed by 1 base and J by 7 bases, leaving 10 bases between them. In DNA form, the CDR3 reads TGTGCCAGCAGCTTAGGGACGCAGGGGACCCAGTACTTC. Translated: CASSLGTQGTQYF.

The chain recombines TRBV6-1 with TRBJ1-2, with unresolved D. The ends were cut back, 6 bases at V and 4 bases at J, with 12 bases in the middle. The CDR3 has 13 amino acids. In germline, CDR1 is MNHNS, CDR2 SASEGT. The CDR3 sequence: CASREGFGYGYTF. The CDR3 DNA reads as TGTGCCAGCAGAGAGGGATTTGGCTATGGCTACACCTTC.

This clone has just one count. V gene TRBV7-2 combines with J gene TRBJ2-3, with 8 nucleotides matching TRBD2. Germline V gene lookup returns CDR1 SGHTA and CDR2 FQGNSA. Trimming removed 6 bases from V and 4 bases from J; junction bases left unmatched: 9. The CDR3 has 15 amino acids. In DNA, the CDR3 is TGTGCCAGCAGGGGGGGGAGCGGGAGTGCAGATACGCAGTATTTT. Protein sequence: CASRGGSGSADTQYF.

CDR3 nucleotides: TGTGCCAGCAGTCGACAAGGACTAGCGGGAGGGCGACGTAAGCAGTACTTC. Translation: CASSRQGLAGGRRKQYF. The V call is TRBV28, the J call TRBJ2-7, with 15 bases lining up with TRBD2. The J segment lost 8 bases and the V segment lost 5 bases, leaving 13 bases of the junction unmatched. The CDR3 length is 17 residues. Germline V lookup: CDR1 MDHEN, CDR2 SYDVKM.

The chain has TRBV4-1 and TRBJ1-1; D is possibly TRBD1 (5 bases). The CDR3 loop spans 15 amino acids. Germline V lookup: CDR1 MGHRA, CDR2 YSYEKL. The ends were cut back, 3 bases at V and 1 base at J, with 12 bases in the middle. The CDR3 DNA is TGCGCCAGCAGCCAGGGGGAGCGGAGGAACACTGAAGCTTTCTTT. As protein: CASSQGERRNTEAFF.

Concerning this clone: An end of the junction differs from the germline gene, which may be a read error. This rearrangement joins TRBV6-1 to TRBJ1-5, with D possibly being TRBD1 (5 bases). CDR1 is MNHNS, CDR2 SASEGT, per germline. CDR3 length: 14 residues. The CDR3 here is CASRTGGSSQSQHF. As DNA, the CDR3 is TGTGCCAGCAGGACGGGGGGGAGCAGTCAGTCCCAGCATTTT.

The V gene is TRBV6-8, the J gene TRBJ2-1, with 10 nucleotides matching TRBD2. The trim removed 6 bases at V and 7 bases at J, leaving 21 bases unmatched. The CDR3 has 19 residues. CDR1 and CDR2 from the germline V gene are MNHGY and SAAAGT. The DNA of the CDR3 is TGTGCCAGCAGGGACGGACAGGGTGTAGGACTAGCGGTCTCGAATGAGCAGTTCTTC. Protein sequence: CASRDGQGVGLAVSNEQFF.

The chain recombines TRBV11-1 with TRBJ1-3; TRBD1 agrees at 7 bases. The junction had 14 bases not matched to a gene; V was cut back by 5 bases and J by 4 bases. The germline V gene encodes CDR1 SGHAT and CDR2 FQDESV (reference sequence). The CDR3 has 17 amino acids. The CDR3 DNA reads as TGTGCCAGCAGCCCCATCCAATCGACAGGGCTGGGAAACACCATATATTTT. It is translated as CASSPIQSTGLGNTIYF.

This clone appeared a few times. This chain connects TRBV5-1 to TRBJ1-1, with D possibly being TRBD1 (5 bases). V was trimmed by 1 base and J by 0 bases, leaving 10 bases between them. The germline V gene encodes CDR1 SGHRS and CDR2 YFSETQ. This CDR3 has 15 amino acids. CDR3 bases: TGCGCCAGCAGCTTGCTCGGGGCGGTGAACACTGAAGCTTTCTTT. As protein: CASSLLGAVNTEAFF.

This chain connects TRBV18 to TRBJ2-1; D is perhaps TRBD1 (5 bases). V was clipped by 2 bases and J by 1 base, with 9 bases between them. Germline CDR1 KGHSH, CDR2 LQKENI. The CDR3 covers 15 residues. The CDR3 DNA reads as TGTGCCAGCTCACCAAGGGGAACTTCCTACAATGAGCAGTTCTTC. It is translated as CASSPRGTSYNEQFF.

This rearrangement joins TRBV19 to TRBJ1-5; D may be TRBD1 (6 bases). Germline CDR1 reads LNHDA; CDR2 reads SQIVND (reference sequence). Trimming removed 6 bases at V and 1 base at J, with 16 bases between. CDR3 size: 16 residues. The CDR3 loop reads CASSMINQGSNQPQHF. DNA for the CDR3: TGTGCCAGTAGCATGATAAACCAGGGGAGCAATCAGCCCCAGCATTTT. Together with reference TRBV19 and TRBJ1-5, the CDR3 gives the full variable domain: DGGITQSPKYLFRKEGQNVTLSCEQNLNHDAMYWYRQDPGQGLRLIYYSQIVNDFQKGDIAEGYSVSREKKESFPLTVTSAQKNPTAFYLCASSMINQGSNQPQHFGDGTRLSIL.

The J gene is TRBJ2-5, the V gene TRBV5-5, with a tentative D call TRBD2 (6 bases). V shed 4 bases and J shed 5 bases, with 6 bases lying between them. This CDR3 is built from 11 residues. Germline assignment: CDR1 SGHKS and CDR2 YYEKEE (reference sequence). CDR3 sequence reads: CASSAGETQYF. The CDR3 DNA reads as TGTGCCAGCAGCGCGGGGGAGACCCAGTACTTC.

The chain couples TRBV7-9 to TRBJ1-1; D unclear. V was shortened by 8 bases and J by 0 bases, with 10 bases between the two germline ends. The CDR3 covers 13 residues. Germline CDR1 is SEHNR and CDR2 is FQNEAQ (reference sequence). The DNA for the CDR3 is TGTGCCAGCTCGAGTTCCCTGAACACTGAAGCTTTCTTT. It specifies CASSSSLNTEAFF.

The CDR3 DNA follows: TGTGCCAGCAGCTTAAACGGGGCAGCAGCCTATGGCTACACCTTC. Its protein is CASSLNGAAAYGYTF. The V and J genes are TRBV7-3 and TRBJ1-2; perhaps TRBD1 as D (5 bases). Germline CDR1 reads SGHTA; CDR2 reads FQGTGA. Trimming removed 1 base at V and 4 bases at J, with 13 bases between. This CDR3 comprises 15 residues.

The gene calls are TRBV5-1 and TRBJ2-1, with 9 bases identical to TRBD2. Germline V lookup: CDR1 SGHRS, CDR2 YFSETQ. With V trimmed by 4 bases and J by 4 bases, 6 bases remained unmatched. CDR3 length: 15 residues. CDR3 sequence reads: CASSPTTSGYNEQFF. The DNA for the CDR3 is TGCGCCAGCAGCCCCACGACTAGCGGTTACAATGAGCAGTTCTTC.

The genes are TRBV7-9 and TRBJ2-3; D uncertain. This CDR3 is 15 amino acids long. Trimming pared 0 bases from V and 2 bases from J, leaving 9 bases between. From germline, CDR1 is SEHNR and CDR2 FQNEAQ (reference sequence). DNA of the CDR3: TGTGCCAGCAGCTTAGCCGGACGAAACACAGATACGCAGTATTTT. It encodes CASSLAGRNTDTQYF.

The CDR3 coding sequence is TGTGCCAGCAGCTTTATCGAAAGGAATGAGCAGTTCTTC. Its translation is CASSFIERNEQFF. This chain uses TRBV7-3 with TRBJ2-1, with D hard to call. The CDR3 loop spans 13 amino acids. Germline assignment: CDR1 SGHTA and CDR2 FQGTGA. The V end lost 3 bases, the J end lost 7 bases, and 10 bases lay between the germline ends.

V and J are TRBV10-2 and TRBJ2-7; TRBD2 aligns across 9 bases. This CDR3 has 16 residues. Germline V gene data show CDR1 as WSHSY and CDR2 as SAAADI. J lost 4 bases, V lost 3 bases, and 10 bases had no gene match. The CDR3 reads CASSDWLAGRGYEQYF. For the CDR3, the DNA is TGCGCCAGCAGTGACTGGCTAGCGGGACGTGGATACGAGCAGTACTTC.

This clone has only one observation. This chain joins TRBV6-4 and TRBJ2-3; 10 bases match TRBD2. The CDR3 covers 15 residues. V shed 5 bases and J 4 bases; nucleotides not matched to a gene: 6. Germline V gene data show CDR1 as MRHNA and CDR2 as SNTAGT. The chain's CDR3 is CASSPGTSDPDTQYF. The CDR3 nucleotides read TGTGCCAGCAGTCCCGGGACTAGCGACCCAGATACGCAGTATTTT.

The chain joins TRBV6-1 to TRBJ2-5; tentative D call: TRBD1 (5 bases). V was pared by 6 bases and J by 0 bases, with 11 bases between. The CDR3 is 14 amino acids. Germline V gives CDR1 MNHNS, CDR2 SASEGT. As DNA, the CDR3 is TGTGCCAGCAGAAGGGGCAGGGACCAAGAGACCCAGTACTTC. Translated, it gives CASRRGRDQETQYF.